This T cell receptor (beta chain) was sequenced in a study of breast tumors, draining lymph nodes, adjacent tissues. Study-wide results and limits: Compared with basal-like, luminal-like tumors shared significantly more repertoire with nontumor tissue.

The lymph nodes were axillary draining lymph nodes from breast cancer patients. Via MiXCR, TCRdb re-called the multiplex PCR reads, giving one row per CDR3 protein. Of more than 250,000 distinct CDR3 sequences in the sample, around 31% were seen once. In the case of this clonotype: Antigen unknown. No conserved phenylalanine or tryptophan ends this CDR3, so it is likely a read error. No DNA is shown, since the ends of the CDR3 on it are uncertain; the CDR3 is the one TCRdb lists.

Inclusive of both ends, the CDR3 amounts to 11 amino acids. Germline V gene sequence: CDR1 SGHRS, CDR2 YFSETQ. The material sequenced was axillary lymph node tissue. This sequence joins TRBV5-1 and TRBJ1-5. The clonotype comes from a female donor with breast cancer. Some clones in this sample may be carry-over from other donors' samples. The CDR3 loop is CASSLRCRALA.